A selection of T cell receptor beta chains follows, all from one sample in a study of shared T cell receptors in the human thymus. The repertoire was sequenced with immunoSEQ multiplex PCR; TCRdb's copy has only in-frame clones and lacks some. The sample includes 55,000 to 80,000 clones, about 95% of them seen just once. The sequenced sample was thymocytes. The receptors here all came from a human donor. Both conserved end residues are part of each CDR3. D genes are given only for firm matches. Some rows mark clone size as missing; the rest say once, few, many or name a class of expanded clone.

TRBV5-8	-	-	TRBJ1-5	CASSQGDGNNQPQHF	TGTGCCAGCAGCCAAGGAGACGGGAACAATCAGCCCCAGCATTTT
TRBV5-6	-	-	TRBJ2-3	CASSVGPTDTQYF	TGTGCCAGCAGCGTCGGGCCCACAGATACGCAGTATTTT
TRBV11-2	TRBD1	-	TRBJ2-3	CASSLDWDRGADTQYF	TGTGCCAGCAGCTTAGATTGGGACAGGGGGGCAGATACGCAGTATTTT
TRBV11-1	-	-	TRBJ2-5	CASSLYRRTYQETQYF	TGTGCCAGCAGCTTATATCGGAGGACTTACCAAGAGACCCAGTACTTC
TRBV5-1	-	-	TRBJ1-2	CASSSHSNRGGYTF	TGCGCCAGCAGCTCACATTCAAATAGGGGTGGCTACACCTTC
TRBV7-3	-	once	TRBJ2-1	CASSLKPLVGKPSYNEQFF	TGTGCCAGCAGCTTAAAGCCCCTTGTAGGGAAGCCCTCCTACAATGAGCAGTTCTTC
TRBV15	TRBD2	-	TRBJ2-7	CATSRGRGDYYEQYF	TGTGCCACCAGCAGAGGGCGAGGGGACTACTACGAGCAGTACTTC
TRBV12-5	TRBD2	-	TRBJ2-7	CASGLVRTSGAPYEQYF	TGTGCTAGTGGTTTGGTACGGACTAGCGGGGCCCCCTACGAGCAGTACTTC
TRBV4-1	TRBD2	once	TRBJ2-1	CASSQDSGWSSYNEQFF	TGCGCCAGCAGCCAAGATAGCGGGTGGAGCTCCTACAATGAGCAGTTCTTC
TRBV6-4	-	once	TRBJ2-1	CASCPGRATQCECEQFF	TGTGCCAGCTGCCCTGGTCGGGCAACCCAATGTGAGTGTGAGCAGTTCTTC
TRBV4-3	-	-	TRBJ1-1	CASSQRHRRMNTEAFF	TGCGCCAGCAGCCAGCGACATCGGCGAATGAACACTGAAGCTTTCTTT
TRBV6-6	-	-	TRBJ1-2	CASSSRDYGYTF	TGTGCCAGCAGTTCTAGGGATTATGGCTACACCTTC
TRBV19	TRBD1	-	TRBJ1-5	CASRTRGGAGSNQPQHF	TGTGCCAGTAGAACTAGAGGGGGCGCGGGGAGCAATCAGCCCCAGCATTTT
TRBV10-2	-	-	TRBJ2-7	CASSESFPARSYEQYF	TGCGCCAGCAGTGAGTCGTTCCCAGCGAGATCCTACGAGCAGTACTTC
TRBV9	-	-	TRBJ1-5	CASSPSGANQPQHF	TGTGCCAGCAGTCCCAGTGGTGCCAATCAGCCCCAGCATTTT
TRBV4-2	-	-	TRBJ1-6	CASSQDHIRDKRSYNSPLHF	TGTGCCAGCAGCCAAGACCATATCCGGGACAAACGCTCCTATAATTCACCCCTCCACTTT
TRBV6-1	-	-	TRBJ1-2	CASNILTGIPSGYTF	TGTGCCAGCAACATTTTAACAGGGATCCCATCGGGCTACACCTTC
TRBV4-2	TRBD1	-	TRBJ2-7	CASSQGHRKTTGASSYEQYF	TGTGCCAGCAGCCAAGGCCATCGAAAGACTACAGGGGCGAGCTCCTACGAGCAGTACTTC
TRBV18	TRBD1	-	TRBJ1-6	CASSRTGRNSPLHF	TGTGCCAGCTCACGGACAGGGAGGAATTCACCCCTCCACTTT
TRBV7-2	TRBD1	-	TRBJ1-4	CATALGHTGVVSEKLFF	TGTGCCACTGCCTTAGGCCATACAGGGGTTGTTAGTGAAAAACTGTTTTTT
TRBV5-1	-	once	TRBJ1-5	CASSLEPTGIGNQPQHF	TGCGCCAGCAGTTTAGAGCCAACAGGGATTGGCAATCAGCCCCAGCATTTT
TRBV19	TRBD2	-	TRBJ2-5	CASSLGLAAQETQYF	TGTGCCAGTAGTTTGGGACTAGCGGCCCAAGAGACCCAGTACTTC
TRBV10-2	-	few	TRBJ2-3	CASIRRDSRTDTQYF	TGCGCCAGCATTCGCCGGGACTCCCGCACAGATACGCAGTATTTT
TRBV4-3	TRBD2	-	TRBJ2-2	CASTIRASGGTGELFF	TGCGCCAGCACAATTCGGGCTAGCGGGGGGACCGGGGAGCTGTTTTTT
TRBV9	-	-	TRBJ2-4	CASSVVPGNIQYF	TGTGCCAGCAGCGTAGTACCGGGGAACATTCAGTACTTC
TRBV7-3	-	-	TRBJ2-1	CASSRFGSAGKSYNEQFF	TGTGCCAGCAGCCGGTTCGGGAGCGCGGGGAAGTCTTACAATGAGCAGTTCTTC
TRBV5-6	TRBD2	-	TRBJ2-2	CASSLRGQRDGELFF	TGTGCCAGCAGCCTCAGAGGGCAGCGGGACGGGGAGCTGTTTTTT
TRBV5-5	TRBD1	-	TRBJ1-1	CASTRDRSGTEAFF	TGTGCCAGCACCCGGGACAGGTCTGGGACTGAAGCTTTCTTT
TRBV9	-	once	TRBJ1-3	CASSAARPGNTIYF	TGTGCCAGCAGCGCTGCACGACCGGGAAACACCATATATTTT
TRBV19	-	-	TRBJ2-5	CASSTVSGGLQETQYF	TGTGCCAGTAGTACCGTATCGGGTGGGTTGCAAGAGACCCAGTACTTC
TRBV19	TRBD2	-	TRBJ2-7	CASSPRLAGGRPYEQYF	TGTGCCAGTAGTCCCCGACTAGCGGGGGGCAGACCCTACGAGCAGTACTTC
TRBV10-3	TRBD2	-	TRBJ2-3	CAISARDTRGLAGDYISTDTQYF	TGTGCCATCAGTGCCAGAGATACTCGGGGACTAGCGGGGGACTACATAAGCACAGATACGCAGTATTTT
TRBV7-9	-	-	TRBJ1-5	CASSLALSNQPQHF	TGTGCCAGCAGCTTAGCGTTGAGCAATCAGCCCCAGCATTTT
TRBV29-1	-	-	TRBJ1-1	CSVVGVAWNTEAFF	TGCAGCGTGGTCGGGGTCGCCTGGAACACTGAAGCTTTCTTT
TRBV9	TRBD2	-	TRBJ2-1	CASSPGLAGCNYNEQFF	TGTGCCAGCAGCCCCGGACTAGCGGGGTGCAACTACAATGAGCAGTTCTTC
TRBV6-4	-	-	TRBJ2-6	CASSEQYYSGANVLTF	TGTGCCAGCAGTGAGCAGTACTACTCTGGGGCCAACGTCCTGACTTTC
TRBV5-8	TRBD1	-	TRBJ1-6	CASSSDRGHCSPLHF	TGTGCCAGCAGCTCGGACAGGGGGCATTGTTCACCCCTCCACTTT
TRBV5-6	-	-	TRBJ2-3	CASTKRNRSSSTDTQYF	TGTGCCAGCACCAAACGAAACAGGTCCTCTAGCACAGATACGCAGTATTTT
TRBV7-2	-	-	TRBJ2-1	CASSLVWPYNEQFF	TGTGCCAGCAGCTTAGTCTGGCCCTACAATGAGCAGTTCTTC
TRBV7-3	TRBD2	-	TRBJ2-2	CASSLAGGHTGELFF	TGTGCCAGCAGCCTAGCGGGGGGGCACACCGGGGAGCTGTTTTTT
TRBV5-1	TRBD1	-	TRBJ2-2	CASSEHQLTGGVGLTGELFF	TGCGCCAGCAGCGAACACCAGCTTACAGGGGGCGTGGGGCTCACCGGGGAGCTGTTTTTT
TRBV5-1	TRBD2	-	TRBJ2-1	CASSPLAGPRNEQFF	TGCGCCAGCAGCCCACTAGCGGGGCCAAGGAATGAGCAGTTCTTC
TRBV25-1	-	-	TRBJ1-1	CASSQGHLSSINTEAFF	TGTGCCAGCAGTCAGGGACACCTCTCGTCGATTAACACTGAAGCTTTCTTT
TRBV27	-	-	TRBJ1-4	CASSLSGTTNEKLFF	TGTGCCAGCAGTTTATCAGGGACAACTAATGAAAAACTGTTTTTT
TRBV19	-	-	TRBJ2-3	CASSSQTGRETDTQYF	TGTGCCAGTAGTTCGCAGACAGGGAGGGAAACAGATACGCAGTATTTT
TRBV7-9	-	-	TRBJ1-1	CASSPTGTEAFF	TGTGCCAGCAGCCCGACAGGCACTGAAGCTTTCTTT
TRBV7-9	TRBD2	-	TRBJ2-5	CASSPRGTSGGQKETQYF	TGTGCCAGCAGTCCCCGAGGGACTAGCGGGGGGCAAAAAGAGACCCAGTACTTC
TRBV23-1	TRBD1	few	TRBJ1-2	CASSRDRAIWCYGYTF	TGCGCCAGCAGTCGAGACAGGGCGATTTGGTGCTATGGCTACACCTTC
TRBV21-1	-	-	TRBJ2-7	CASSNRGQYEQYF	TGTGCCAGCAGCAACAGGGGGCAGTACGAGCAGTACTTC